This record concerns one T cell receptor (beta chain) sequence. This specimen belongs to a study of shared clonotypes between healthy human individuals. The wider study: Donor ages ranged 18 to 49 years: a couple of women, three men.

CDR3 size: 15 residues. The germline gives CDR1 SGHNT, CDR2 YYREEE (reference sequence). Measured with immunoSEQ multiplex PCR; TCRdb has only the in-frame clones, and not every one. The profile covers 700,000 or so clones, with about three quarters appearing a single time and about 1.7% taken by the ten largest. The sequencing sample was made of memory CD4+ T cells sorted from blood. As for subset: CD45RA-negative fraction. The TCR was taken from a woman in her 30s in good health. V and J are TRBV5-4 and TRBJ2-5; TRBD2 matches 13 bases. Near its end, the DNA agrees better with TRBJ2-7, so the J call may be wrong. CDR3 in amino acids: CASSVGLAGRDEQYF. In DNA form, the CDR3 reads TGTGCCAGCAGCGTGGGACTAGCGGGAAGGGACGAGCAGTACTTC.